These 3 T cell receptor beta chains came from one sample sequenced in a study of lymphopenia after photon versus proton radiotherapy (dated by TCRdb to about 2019). Receptors were amplified or captured by the immunoSEQ multiplex PCR assay. TCRdb's version of the immuneACCESS table is confined to in-frame rearrangements and falls short of the full clone set. An unresolved V gene accounts for under half of the shortfall where checked; the remainder is of unknown origin. This sample holds tens of thousands of clones; approximately 84% were observed only once. Together, the top ten hold around 2% of the sample. The sequenced sample was peripheral blood, obtained from a patient treated with proton-based radiotherapy. These receptors were obtained from a man in his sixties with pancreatic cancer.

The CDR3 DNA reads as TGTGCCAGCACCAAGAGGGGCACTGAAGCTTTCTTT. Residues: CASTKRGTEAFF. The V and J genes are TRBV2 and TRBJ1-1, with TRBD1 as a possible D gene (5 bases). Germline CDR1 SNHLY, CDR2 FYNNEI. Trimming shortened V by 7 bases and J by 4 bases, and 10 bases separated the two germline ends. The CDR3 consists of 12 residues.

The chain combines TRBV28 with TRBJ2-2; TRBD2 agrees at 8 bases. Germline-derived CDR1 and CDR2 are MDHEN and SYDVKM. With V trimmed by 8 bases and J by 4 bases, 9 bases remained unmatched. This CDR3 contains 15 residues. As DNA, the CDR3 is TGTGCCAGCTCTTCGGGGGGGGCCGGCACCGGGGAGCTGTTTTTT. Translating gives CASSSGGAGTGELFF.

There are a few counts of this clone. V usage is TRBV9 and J usage is TRBJ2-1; the match to TRBD2 covers 10 bases. CDR1 SGDLS and CDR2 YYNGEE come from the germline V gene. The length of the CDR3 is 14 residues. Losses at the gene ends were 4 bases for V and 8 bases for J; bases not matched to a gene: 6. CDR3 region: CASSLAGVPDEQFF. The CDR3 DNA follows: TGTGCCAGCAGCCTAGCGGGAGTTCCCGATGAGCAGTTCTTC.